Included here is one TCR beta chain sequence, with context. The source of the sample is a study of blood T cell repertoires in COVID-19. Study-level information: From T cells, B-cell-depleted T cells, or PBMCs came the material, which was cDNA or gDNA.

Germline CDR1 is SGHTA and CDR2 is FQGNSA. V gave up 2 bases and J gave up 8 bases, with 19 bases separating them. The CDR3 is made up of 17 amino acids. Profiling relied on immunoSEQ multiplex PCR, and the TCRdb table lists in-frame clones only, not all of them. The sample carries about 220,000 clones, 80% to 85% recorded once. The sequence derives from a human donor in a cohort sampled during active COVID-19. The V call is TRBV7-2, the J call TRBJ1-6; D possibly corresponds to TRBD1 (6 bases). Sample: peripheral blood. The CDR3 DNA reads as TGTGCCAGCAGCTTATTTTCCGCGGGGGCGGGATATTCACCCCTCCACTTT. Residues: CASSLFSAGAGYSPLHF. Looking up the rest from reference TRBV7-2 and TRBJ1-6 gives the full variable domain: GAGVSQSPSNKVTEKGKDVELRCDPISGHTALYWYRQSLGQGLEFLIYFQGNSAPDKSGLPSDRFSAERTGGSVSTLTIQRTQQEDSAVYLCASSLFSAGAGYSPLHFGNGTRLTVT.